The 2 T cell receptor beta chains below come from one sample, sequenced in a study of T cell responses to AZD1222 COVID-19 vaccine. This table comes from immunoSEQ multiplex PCR, and its TCRdb copy is limited to in-frame clones, with some not included. This table holds some 90,000 clones, 86% found once. This sample comprised peripheral blood, obtained on day 0 of AZD1222 vaccination. Every receptor here comes from an adult in good health.

The V gene is TRBV24-1, the J gene TRBJ2-5, with 7 bases identical to TRBD2. The germline V gene has CDR1 KGHDR and CDR2 SFDVKD. The CDR3 sequence is 15 residues long. Trimming at V came to 5 bases and at J to 4 bases, leaving 9 bases not matched to a gene. The CDR3 region has the DNA TGTGCCACCAGTGTAGGGCGGGGGAGTGGAGAGACCCAGTACTTC. This gives the protein CATSVGRGSGETQYF.

The chain carries TRBV7-3 and TRBJ2-1; 8 bases are shared with TRBD2. Germline assignment: CDR1 SGHTA and CDR2 FQGTGA. The J segment lost 14 bases and the V segment lost 4 bases, leaving 7 bases of the junction unmatched. CDR3 length equals 12 residues. The CDR3 region is CASSSPGGEEFF. CDR3 nucleotide sequence: TGTGCCAGCAGCTCGCCGGGAGGGGAGGAGTTCTTC.